This T cell receptor beta chain was retrieved from a study of cytomegalovirus exposure and HLA in healthy donors. For the study at large: Earlier findings included over 90 million unique TCR beta sequences obtained from about 179 million T cells.

This CDR3 has 16 amino acids. The junction had 5 bases not matched to a gene; V was cut back by 2 bases and J by 2 bases. Germline V gene lookup returns CDR1 LNHDA and CDR2 SQIVND (reference sequence). A multiplex PCR was run with 60 Vbeta primers and 13 Jbeta primers. Repertoires were generated with immunoSEQ multiplex PCR, while TCRdb's copy carries only in-frame clones and drops some. Of approximately 130,000 clones listed, about 80% were seen once; the top ten hold approximately 3%. This TCR was recovered from a boy under 10 years old in good health and CMV-seronegative. Material: PBMCs. The chain carries TRBV19 and TRBJ2-3, with 9 bases fitting TRBD2. CDR3 coding DNA: TGTGCCAGTAGTATAAGAACTAGCGGGTTCACAGATACGCAGTATTTT. It translates to CASSIRTSGFTDTQYF.